This T cell receptor (beta chain) originates from a study of response to subunit inactivated influenza vaccine. Overall study findings and caveats: There was a suggestion from the authors that each seasonal influenza vaccination recruits few new T cells.

TCRdb processed the RT-PCR reads anew with MiXCR; each CDR3 protein has one entry. The sample consists of 530,000 or so distinct CDR3 sequences, around 15% of them appearing once. On this clonotype itself: The antigen remains undetermined. A much larger clone differs from this one at a single base, so this may be a read error.

Trimming took 5 bases from V and 12 from J, leaving 14 bases between them. Germline V CDR1 and CDR2: DFQATT, SNEGSKA (reference sequence). The CDR3 is 11 amino acids. This material consisted of PBMCs from blood, taken approximately 13 days after vaccination. The TCR sequence derives from a man aged 50-59 years who received an inactivated influenza vaccine. The chain combines TRBV20-1 with TRBJ2-1; D is unresolved. The CDR3 DNA follows: TGCAGTGCTGGCGACGGACCTGGGCAGTTCTTC. Protein sequence: CSAGDGPGQFF.